This TCR beta chain was retrieved from a study of regulatory T cells in long-lasting Graves disease. This clonotype has ten or more counts. Indicated time point: newly diagnosed GD, antithyroid drugs for less than 3 months. Generation of the TCR library employed RNA extracted from PBMCs. Combining iRepertoire HTBI primers with Arm-PCR of CDR3 regions, the authors built TCR beta libraries. TCRdb re-called the multiplex PCR reads through MiXCR, storing one row per CDR3 protein. The sample has fewer than 350,000 distinct CDR3 sequences, 18% seen once. Trimming took 4 bases from V and 1 from J, leaving 10 bases between them. Germline-derived CDR1 and CDR2 are KGHSH and LQKENI. This CDR3 is 14 amino acids long.

The specimen comprised peripheral blood mononuclear cells (PBMCs), sampled at new diagnosis, from a patient treated with antithyroid drugs. The TCR comes from a female donor with Graves disease. The chain is built from TRBV18 and TRBJ1-1; TRBD1 might be the D (6 bases). The CDR3 here is CASSLDRQNTEAFF. DNA for the CDR3: TGTGCCAGCTCACTTGACAGGCAGAACACTGAAGCTTTCTTT.